This TCR beta chain was captured by sequencing in a study of Graves' ophthalmopathy and Graves' hyperthyroidism. Across the study: Peripheral blood was gathered at the point of initial diagnosis, before any treatment started.

Whole-study results and caveats: A model of 13 signatures distinguished ophthalmopathy from stable hyperthyroidism at approximately 90% sensitivity and 65% to 84% specificity.

The sample holds many counts of this clonotype. The antigen remains undetermined. Trimming removed 4 bases at V and 3 bases at J, with 10 bases between. Germline values: CDR1 SEHNR, CDR2 FQNEAQ (reference sequence). The CDR3 runs to 14 residues. The TCR beta CDR3 regions underwent amplification from RNA transcripts. The authors performed first-round RT-PCR with HTBI primers and then a second-round multiplex PCR. TCRdb fed the multiplex PCR reads into MiXCR, producing one record per CDR3 protein. This table has around 660,000 distinct CDR3 sequences, over 40% appearing once. Certain patients, namely those with other autoimmune diseases, uncontrolled infections, pregnancy or lactation, were excluded.

This sequence was found in an adult man with Graves' ophthalmopathy. The gene calls are TRBV7-9 and TRBJ1-5; possibly TRBD1 for D (5 bases). The specimen sequenced was peripheral blood. The CDR3 DNA sequence: TGTGCCAGCAGCTGGGACGGGATCAATCAGCCCCAGCATTTT. It is translated as CASSWDGINQPQHF.